Shown below are 7 T cell receptor beta chains from a single sample sequenced in a study of shared clonotypes between healthy human individuals. Libraries were prepared by immunoSEQ multiplex PCR; TCRdb keeps only in-frame clonotypes and omits some of them. Of 400,000 to 500,000 clones listed, 70% to 80% are singletons. What was sequenced was PBMCs. The origin of the receptors is a woman between 35 and 50 years old in good health. Some clones in this sample may be carry-over from other donors' samples.

The chain uses TRBV7-3 and TRBJ1-1; D might be TRBD1 (5 bases). The length of the CDR3 is 14 residues. With 4 bases removed from V and 7 bases from J, the gap between germline ends came to 16 bases. The V gene's germline CDR1 is SGHTA and CDR2 FQGTGA. The CDR3 loop is CASSYTGGSGEAFF. The CDR3 DNA is TGTGCCAGCAGCTACACTGGGGGGAGCGGTGAAGCTTTCTTT.

The CDR3 DNA follows: TGTGCCAGCAGCCCAGGTCTGGCGGGAGGTAACAATGAGCAGTTCTTC. This gives the protein CASSPGLAGGNNEQFF. The chain has TRBV11-3 and TRBJ2-1; the match to TRBD2 covers 8 bases. The germline V gene has CDR1 SGHNT and CDR2 YENEEA. Trimming took 5 bases from V and 5 from J; bases not matched to a gene: 11. The CDR3 is made up of 16 amino acids.

This rearrangement joins TRBV9 to TRBJ1-6; D is uncertain. This CDR3 comprises 15 residues. The germline V and J ends were trimmed by 4 bases and 9 bases, with 17 bases remaining between them. Germline V lookup: CDR1 SGDLS, CDR2 YYNGEE. The CDR3, as DNA: TGTGCCAGCAGCAAAACGAGGCAGAGTAGTTCACCCCTCCACTTT. It is translated as CASSKTRQSSSPLHF.

This chain uses TRBV28 with TRBJ2-7; 7 bases are a match to TRBD1. Germline CDR1 is MDHEN and CDR2 is SYDVKM. The V segment lost 2 bases and the J segment 1 base; nucleotides outside the gene matches: 11. The CDR3 length is 17 residues. The CDR3 region is CASSLPNGQAKSYEQYF. The CDR3 coding sequence is TGTGCCAGCAGTTTACCAAACGGACAGGCAAAGTCCTACGAGCAGTACTTC.

J is TRBJ1-1 and V is TRBV5-1; D is undetermined. Germline V gene data show CDR1 as SGHRS and CDR2 as YFSETQ. Deletions cut 4 bases from V and 6 bases from J, with 19 bases between. The CDR3 runs to 15 residues. The CDR3 bases are TGCGCCAGCAGCACCCCCGACGTTTTGGGCGCTGAAGCTTTCTTT. Translating it yields CASSTPDVLGAEAFF.

The CDR3 DNA reads TGTGCCAGCAGCTTACGGGTGTCGAGTGAGCAGTTCTTC. This translates into CASSLRVSSEQFF. This chain links TRBV11-3 with TRBJ2-1; no clear D gene. V shed 2 bases and J shed 9 bases, with 11 bases lying between them. Germline CDR1 reads SGHNT; CDR2 reads YENEEA. This CDR3 contains 13 residues.

The chain employs TRBV6-1 and TRBJ2-3; 8 bases agree with TRBD2. V lost 6 bases to trimming and J lost 5 bases; unmatched junction nucleotides: 10. Germline CDR1 reads MNHNS; CDR2 reads SASEGT. This CDR3 is 15 amino acids long. The CDR3 is CASRRGSGSVDTQYF. The CDR3, as DNA: TGTGCCAGCAGACGCGGGAGCGGGAGTGTAGATACGCAGTATTTT.